This T cell receptor (beta chain) was recorded in a study of vaccination effects on CD4 cells after COVID-19. Looking at the study overall: Subjects were given two BNT162b2 or mRNA-1273 vaccine doses. Regarding the study as a whole: Infection-derived and vaccine-derived clones contracted markedly late after vaccination.

This clone has just a few counts. Its antigen is unknown. Some clones are missing from TCRdb's copy, which holds only in-frame ones; the method was immunoSEQ multiplex PCR. The sample consists of under 40,000 clones, roughly 72% of them appearing once. CDR3 length: 14 residues. Losses at the gene ends were 4 bases for V and 7 bases for J; bases not matched to a gene: 6. CDR1 and CDR2 (germline): KGHDR, SFDVKD. Pools of viral peptides were used by the ViraFEST assay to expand antigen-specific CD4+ T cells ahead of sequencing. A 10-day culture period preceded the isolation of CD4+ T cells. Prior SARS-CoV-2 infection was absent in the vaccine recipients, as shown by negative nucleocapsid antibodies.

This rearrangement joins TRBV24-1 to TRBJ2-1; the match to TRBD1 covers 7 bases. The sequence came from a human donor who received a COVID-19 vaccine. The material was CD4+ T cells from PBMCs cultured with HCoV-OC43 spike peptides, obtained before COVID-19 vaccination. Documented subset: HCoV-OC43 spike overlapping peptide pool stimulation. The CDR3 DNA reads TGTGCCACCAGTGAAACGGGACAGTCAAATGAGCAGTTCTTC. Translation: CATSETGQSNEQFF.